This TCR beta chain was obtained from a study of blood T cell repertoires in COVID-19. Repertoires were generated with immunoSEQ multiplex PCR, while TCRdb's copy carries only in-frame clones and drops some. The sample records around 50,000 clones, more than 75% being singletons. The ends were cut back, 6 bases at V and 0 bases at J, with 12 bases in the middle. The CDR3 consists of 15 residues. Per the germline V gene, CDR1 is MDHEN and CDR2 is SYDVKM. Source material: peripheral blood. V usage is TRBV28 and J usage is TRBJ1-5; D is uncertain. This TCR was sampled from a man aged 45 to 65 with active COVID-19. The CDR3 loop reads CASRPGGYSNQPQHF. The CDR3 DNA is TGTGCCAGCAGGCCCGGAGGGTATAGCAATCAGCCCCAGCATTTT.